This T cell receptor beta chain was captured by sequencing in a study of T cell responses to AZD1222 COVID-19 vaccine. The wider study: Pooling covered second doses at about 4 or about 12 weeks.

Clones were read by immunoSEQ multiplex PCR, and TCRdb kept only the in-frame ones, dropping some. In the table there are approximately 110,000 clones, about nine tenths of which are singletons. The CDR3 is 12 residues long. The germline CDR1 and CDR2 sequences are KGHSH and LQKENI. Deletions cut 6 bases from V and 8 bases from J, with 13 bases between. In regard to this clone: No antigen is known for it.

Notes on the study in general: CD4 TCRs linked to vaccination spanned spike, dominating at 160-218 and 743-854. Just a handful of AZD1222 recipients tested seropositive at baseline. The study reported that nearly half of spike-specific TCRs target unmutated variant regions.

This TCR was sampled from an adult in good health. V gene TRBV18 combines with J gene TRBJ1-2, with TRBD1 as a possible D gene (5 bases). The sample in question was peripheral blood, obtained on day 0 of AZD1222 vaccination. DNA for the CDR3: TGTGCCAGCTCTGGGCAGGGCCAAGGCTACACCTTC. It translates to CASSGQGQGYTF.